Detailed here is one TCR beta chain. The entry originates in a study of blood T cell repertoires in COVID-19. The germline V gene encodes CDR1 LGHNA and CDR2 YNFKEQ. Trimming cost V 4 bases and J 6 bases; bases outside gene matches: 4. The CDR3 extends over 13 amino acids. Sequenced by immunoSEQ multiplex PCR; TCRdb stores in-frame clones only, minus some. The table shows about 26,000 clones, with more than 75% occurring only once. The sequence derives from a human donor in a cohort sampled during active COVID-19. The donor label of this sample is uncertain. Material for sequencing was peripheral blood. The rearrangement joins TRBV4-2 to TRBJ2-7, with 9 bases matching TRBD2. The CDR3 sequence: CASSPGLASEQYF. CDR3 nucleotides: TGTGCCAGCAGCCCGGGACTAGCCTCCGAGCAGTACTTC.